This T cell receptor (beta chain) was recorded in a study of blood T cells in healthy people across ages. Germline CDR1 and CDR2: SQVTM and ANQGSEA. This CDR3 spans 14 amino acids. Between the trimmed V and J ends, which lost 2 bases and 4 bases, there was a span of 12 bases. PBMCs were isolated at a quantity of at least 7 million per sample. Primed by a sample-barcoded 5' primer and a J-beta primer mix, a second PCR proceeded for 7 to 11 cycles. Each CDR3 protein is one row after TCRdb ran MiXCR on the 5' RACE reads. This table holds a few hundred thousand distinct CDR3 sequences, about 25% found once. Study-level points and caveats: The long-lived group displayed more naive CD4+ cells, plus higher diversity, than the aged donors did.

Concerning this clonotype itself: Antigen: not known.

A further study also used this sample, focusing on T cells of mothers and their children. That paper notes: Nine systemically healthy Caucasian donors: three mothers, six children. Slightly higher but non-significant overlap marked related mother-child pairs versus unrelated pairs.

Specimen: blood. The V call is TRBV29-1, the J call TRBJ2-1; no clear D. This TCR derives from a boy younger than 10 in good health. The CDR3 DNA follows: TGCAGCGTTGAATTGGGGAATACTTACAATGAGCAGTTCTTC. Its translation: CSVELGNTYNEQFF.